This TCR beta chain was sequenced in a study of T cell responses to AZD1222 COVID-19 vaccine. Overall study context: Some second doses came at about 4 weeks and others at about 12 weeks; these were pooled.

Assay: immunoSEQ multiplex PCR; the TCRdb copy retains only in-frame clones and omits some. This sample yields some 150,000 clones, of which 90% are seen a single time; 1.5% to 2% belongs to the top ten. Study outcomes and limitations: It was only after the peak T cell response that any repertoires were sampled. Dominant CD4 TCR responses targeted spike regions 160-218 and 743-854.

Per the germline V gene, CDR1 is MDHEN and CDR2 is SYDVKM. The CDR3 is 17 amino acids. V dropped 5 bases and J dropped 0; count of bases not matched to a gene: 9. In the case of this clone: What it binds is not known.

The TCR comes from an adult in good health. The specimen was peripheral blood, collected on day 0 of AZD1222 vaccination. The chain joins TRBV28 to TRBJ2-3, with TRBD2 matching 9 bases. The CDR3: CASSLILLAGSTDTQYF. CDR3 DNA sequence: TGTGCCAGCAGTCTGATACTTCTAGCGGGAAGCACAGATACGCAGTATTTT.